Presented here are 30 T cell receptor beta chains from one specimen sequenced in a study of OX40 agonist ivuxolimab in advanced cancers. Library preparation used the immunoSEQ multiplex PCR assay. TCRdb limited this immuneACCESS table to in-frame rearrangements with V and J called. A share of clones is missing; checked studies link under half to unresolved V genes, and the rest is unexplained. This sample lists approximately 22,000 clones; roughly 82% were detected once. The top ten clones comprise approximately 35% of the sample. Sequencing was performed on CD4+ or CD8+ T cells sorted from blood, taken in a trial of the OX40 agonist ivuxolimab. The receptor set was obtained from an adult with an advanced solid tumor such as melanoma, head and neck, liver or kidney cancer.

The rearrangement uses TRBV5-6 and TRBJ2-7; TRBD2 matches at 12 bases. V gave up 5 bases and J gave up 2 bases; unmatched junction bases: 5. The CDR3 consists of 15 residues. Germline loops: CDR1 SGHDT, CDR2 YYEEEE. For the CDR3, the DNA is TGTGCCAGCAGTCTTCTAGCGGGAGGGCCCTACGAGCAGTACTTC. Encoded protein: CASSLLAGGPYEQYF. The full variable domain, in which reference TRBV5-6 and TRBJ2-7 provide the parts outside the CDR3, is DAGVTQSPTHLIKTRGQQVTLRCSPKSGHDTVSWYQQALGQGPQFIFQYYEEEERQRGNFPDRFSGHQFPNYSSELNVNALLLGDSALYLCASSLLAGGPYEQYFGPGTRLTVT.

In DNA, the CDR3 is TGTGCCAGCAGCTCGTTCACAGATACGCAGTATTTT. Its protein product is CASSSFTDTQYF. The chain has TRBV7-9 and TRBJ2-3, with D hard to call. Trimming stripped 4 bases from V and 2 bases from J, with 4 bases between. The CDR3 is 12 residues long. Germline V CDR1 and CDR2: SEHNR, FQNEAQ (reference sequence).

This clone was seen more than once but under ten times. The gene calls are TRBV6-1 and TRBJ1-6; D ambiguous. Deletions cut 3 bases from V and 5 bases from J, with 5 bases between. The CDR3 runs 13 residues. The germline V gene encodes CDR1 MNHNS and CDR2 SASEGT. The CDR3 reads CASSDSDNSPLHF. The DNA for the CDR3 is TGTGCCAGCAGTGATTCGGATAATTCACCCCTCCACTTT.

This chain uses TRBV15 with TRBJ2-2; 10 bases match TRBD1. Trimming cost V 0 bases and J 6 bases; bases outside gene matches: 7. CDR1 and CDR2 (germline): LNHNV, YYDKDF (reference sequence). There are 17 residues in the CDR3. CDR3 residues: CATSRELGTGDAGELFF. CDR3 coding DNA: TGTGCCACCAGCAGAGAATTAGGGACAGGGGACGCCGGGGAGCTGTTTTTT. Combining the CDR3 with reference TRBV15 and TRBJ2-2 gives the whole variable domain DAMVIQNPRYQVTQFGKPVTLSCSQTLNHNVMYWYQQKSSQAPKLLFHYYDKDFNNEADTPDNFQSRRPNTSFCFLDIRSPGLGDTAMYLCATSRELGTGDAGELFFGEGSRLTVL.

CDR3 nucleotides: TGTGCCAGCAGCTTGTGGACAGGGAGGTACACTGAAGCTTTCTTT. Translated, it gives CASSLWTGRYTEAFF. J is TRBJ1-1 and V is TRBV13; TRBD1 agrees at 8 bases. CDR1 and CDR2 from the germline V gene are PRHDT and FYEKMQ (reference sequence). The ends lost 3 bases at V and 3 bases at J; junction bases unmatched: 6. This CDR3 has 15 residues.

The chain couples TRBV6-6 to TRBJ1-1, with D hard to call. Per germline, CDR1 MNHNY and CDR2 SVGAGI (reference sequence). The length of the CDR3 is 13 residues. V was shortened by 2 bases and J by 4 bases, with 8 bases between the two germline ends. CDR3 sequence reads: CASSYGDPTEAFF. The DNA of the CDR3 is TGTGCCAGCAGTTACGGGGATCCCACTGAAGCTTTCTTT.

The V gene is TRBV28, the J gene TRBJ2-5; D is undetermined. The end of the DNA fits TRBJ2-7 better, so the J call may be wrong. CDR1 is MDHEN, CDR2 SYDVKM, per germline. This CDR3 is 13 amino acids long. CDR3 in amino acids: CASSFATNYEQYF. CDR3 nucleotide sequence: TGTGCCAGCAGTTTCGCCACGAACTACGAGCAGTACTTC.

As for this clone: The identical CDR3 is also encoded by other nucleotide sequences in the sample. The chain carries TRBV6-1 and TRBJ2-5; no clear D gene. The CDR3 loop spans 13 amino acids. The V and J ends lost 6 bases and 2 bases respectively, with 10 bases between them. Germline V gives CDR1 MNHNS, CDR2 SASEGT. CDR3: CASSLTVQETQYF. In DNA form, the CDR3 reads TGTGCCAGCAGCCTAACGGTGCAAGAGACCCAGTACTTC.

This chain uses TRBV5-1 with TRBJ2-1; D is unclear. The germline V and J ends were trimmed by 0 bases and 3 bases, with 1 base remaining between them. CDR3 length: 12 residues. Germline V lookup: CDR1 SGHRS, CDR2 YFSETQ. CDR3 sequence (DNA): TGCGCCAGCAGCTTGGTCTACAATGAGCAGTTCTTC. Its protein is CASSLVYNEQFF.

This rearrangement joins TRBV5-6 to TRBJ1-1, with TRBD1 as a possible D gene (5 bases). Germline V gene data show CDR1 as SGHDT and CDR2 as YYEEEE. CDR3 size: 14 residues. Between the trimmed V and J ends, which lost 2 bases and 8 bases, there was a span of 16 bases. Written as DNA, the CDR3 is TGTGCCAGCAGCTTCAGGGATCTCACGACAGAAGCTTTCTTT. Translation: CASSFRDLTTEAFF.

This chain joins TRBV27 and TRBJ1-2; the D gene is possibly TRBD1 (5 bases). Per the germline V gene, CDR1 is MNHEY and CDR2 is SMNVEV (reference sequence). The V end lost 4 bases, the J end lost 6 bases, and 15 bases lay between the germline ends. The length of the CDR3 is 14 residues. CDR3 sequence: CASSSAGTLNGYTF. CDR3 coding DNA: TGTGCCAGCAGTTCGGCCGGGACTCTAAATGGCTACACCTTC.

This clone was seen a handful of times. CDR3 amino acids: CASSSAGGKSSYNEQFF. Here the CDR3 DNA reads TGTGCCAGCAGCTCAGCGGGGGGGAAAAGCTCCTACAATGAGCAGTTCTTC. The gene calls are TRBV7-6 and TRBJ2-1; 10 positions agree with TRBD2. Germline trimming cut 4 bases from V and 0 bases from J; bases unmatched to any gene: 6. Germline lookup yields CDR1 SGHVS and CDR2 FNYEAQ. The CDR3 covers 17 residues.

The V call is TRBV7-6, the J call TRBJ2-3, with a tentative D call TRBD2 (5 bases). V was cut by 5 bases and J by 1 base, with 13 bases left in between. Per the germline V gene, CDR1 is SGHVS and CDR2 is FNYEAQ. The CDR3 covers 15 residues. CDR3 bases: TGTGCCAGCAGCGTTGAGGGCGCTGGCACAGATACGCAGTATTTT. Translated, it gives CASSVEGAGTDTQYF.

The CDR3 is CASSSEWLTGEQYF. The DNA for the CDR3 is TGTGCCAGCAGCTCCGAGTGGCTAACGGGAGAGCAGTACTTC. The chain has TRBV7-9 and TRBJ2-7, with D perhaps TRBD2 (5 bases). This CDR3 spans 14 amino acids. Trimming removed 4 bases at V and 7 bases at J, with 17 bases between. Germline V CDR1 and CDR2: SEHNR, FQNEAQ (reference sequence).

Remarks on this clone: A read error may be the cause here, since a much bigger clone is one base away. Other nucleotide sequences in the sample specify the same CDR3. The chain combines TRBV25-1 with TRBJ1-2, with D hard to call. Germline V CDR1 and CDR2: MGHDK, SYGVNS. This CDR3 is built from 13 residues. The CDR3 sequence: CASSLGTNYGYTF. The DNA for the CDR3 is TGTGCTAGCAGCTTGGGCACCAACTATGGCTACACCTTC.

In this sample, this clone turned up a few times. The chain recombines TRBV4-1 with TRBJ1-5, with D possibly being TRBD1 (5 bases). Germline V CDR1 and CDR2: MGHRA, YSYEKL. V was pared by 6 bases and J by 2 bases, with 14 bases between. This CDR3 spans 15 amino acids. CDR3 bases: TGCGCCAGCAGTTTGAGAGGGGCCGGCAATCAGCCCCAGCATTTT. Its protein is CASSLRGAGNQPQHF.

The V gene is TRBV29-1, the J gene TRBJ2-7, with D possibly being TRBD1 (5 bases). Germline V lookup: CDR1 SQVTM, CDR2 ANQGSEA. Trimming left V 4 bases short and J 0 bases short, with 16 bases between. CDR3 length: 15 amino acids. The CDR3 protein is CSVVWAGQSSYEQYF. In DNA form, the CDR3 reads TGCAGCGTTGTCTGGGCAGGGCAAAGCTCCTACGAGCAGTACTTC.

The rearrangement links TRBV9 to TRBJ2-1, with no clear D. Trimming removed 0 bases at V and 7 bases at J, with 5 bases between. Germline-derived CDR1 and CDR2 are SGDLS and YYNGEE. CDR3 length: 12 residues. CDR3 residues: CASSVEWNEQFF. CDR3 DNA sequence: TGTGCCAGCAGCGTAGAGTGGAATGAGCAGTTCTTC.

The CDR3 sequence: CASSPRTGGVTEAFF. The CDR3 bases are TGTGCCAGCAGTCCCCGGACAGGGGGCGTCACTGAAGCTTTCTTT. V is TRBV27 and J is TRBJ1-1, with 11 bases lining up with TRBD1. Germline V gene lookup returns CDR1 MNHEY and CDR2 SMNVEV (reference sequence). The length of the CDR3 is 15 residues. V lost 5 bases and J lost 4; bases outside the gene matches: 6.

V gene TRBV6-5 combines with J gene TRBJ2-5, with 8 nucleotides matching TRBD2. The CDR3 contains 15 residues. V lost 2 bases and J lost 5; bases outside the gene matches: 7. The germline gives CDR1 MNHEY, CDR2 SVGAGI. CDR3 sequence reads: CASSYPSGSYETQYF. The CDR3, as DNA: TGTGCCAGCAGTTACCCAAGCGGGAGTTATGAGACCCAGTACTTC.

Only one count was recorded for this clone. This chain links TRBV7-9 with TRBJ2-1; 14 bases are shared with TRBD2. The CDR3 covers 17 residues. CDR1 and CDR2 from the germline V gene are SEHNR and FQNEAQ (reference sequence). The V gene end was trimmed by 1 base and the J gene end by 10 bases; junction bases not matched to a gene: 9. CDR3 coding DNA: TGTGCCAGCAGCTTAGTACTGGGACTAGCGGGAGAAGGGGAGCAGTTCTTC. It encodes CASSLVLGLAGEGEQFF. Supplemented by reference TRBV7-9 and TRBJ2-1, the full variable domain reads DTGVSQNPRHKITKRGQNVTFRCDPISEHNRLYWYRQTLGQGPEFLTYFQNEAQLEKSRLLSDRFSAERPKGSFSTLEIQRTEQGDSAMYLCASSLVLGLAGEGEQFFGPGTRLTVL.

V usage is TRBV5-6 and J usage is TRBJ1-4; 8 bases are shared with TRBD1. J was trimmed by 5 bases and V by 5 bases; bases with no gene match: 11. This CDR3 contains 16 residues. In germline, CDR1 is SGHDT, CDR2 YYEEEE. The DNA of the CDR3 is TGTGCCAGCAGTTTTCTTCATCGACAGGGGAATGAAAAACTGTTTTTT. This sequence encodes CASSFLHRQGNEKLFF.

This rearrangement joins TRBV11-1 to TRBJ2-1; maybe TRBD1 (5 bases). The V end was cut by 7 bases, the J end by 6 bases, with 19 bases between. Germline V gives CDR1 SGHAT, CDR2 FQDESV (reference sequence). The length of the CDR3 is 15 residues. For the CDR3, the DNA is TGTGCCAGCAACCCCGGCGACAGCGAACCCAATGAGCAGTTCTTC. This encodes CASNPGDSEPNEQFF.

The sample holds one count of this clone. The V gene is TRBV28, the J gene TRBJ2-7; no clear D. Trimming took 4 bases from V and 0 from J, leaving 10 bases between them. Germline V gene data show CDR1 as MDHEN and CDR2 as SYDVKM. CDR3 length: 14 residues. CDR3 sequence (DNA): TGTGCCAGCAGTTCCTGGGATAGCTCCTACGAGCAGTACTTC. It encodes CASSSWDSSYEQYF.

The chain carries TRBV19 and TRBJ2-3, with TRBD2 identical over 9 bases. CDR3 length: 16 residues. The germline V gene has CDR1 LNHDA and CDR2 SQIVND (reference sequence). With 6 bases clipped from V and 5 bases from J, the junction kept 12 bases outside the gene matches. The CDR3 here is CASSVLAGYGIDTQYF. The CDR3 DNA reads as TGTGCCAGTAGCGTTCTAGCGGGATATGGGATAGATACGCAGTATTTT. Variable domain in full (rest from reference TRBV19 and TRBJ2-3): DGGITQSPKYLFRKEGQNVTLSCEQNLNHDAMYWYRQDPGQGLRLIYYSQIVNDFQKGDIAEGYSVSREKKESFPLTVTSAQKNPTAFYLCASSVLAGYGIDTQYFGPGTRLTVL.

This clone was detected once. The rearrangement joins TRBV9 to TRBJ2-1; no clear D gene. CDR3 size: 11 residues. V lost 1 base and J lost 5, with 1 base in between. Germline CDR1 is SGDLS and CDR2 is YYNGEE. CDR3 residues: CASSVNNEQFF. The CDR3 DNA reads TGTGCCAGCAGCGTAAACAATGAGCAGTTCTTC.

V gene TRBV7-6 combines with J gene TRBJ2-7; 8 bases align to TRBD1. The CDR3 has 16 residues. Germline V gives CDR1 SGHVS, CDR2 FNYEAQ. With V trimmed by 1 base and J by 4 bases, 9 bases remained unmatched. CDR3 coding DNA: TGTGCCAGCAGCTTAGACCTGGGGACAGGTTCATACGAGCAGTACTTC. Translated, it gives CASSLDLGTGSYEQYF.

The chain joins TRBV6-5 to TRBJ2-2; D ambiguous. Germline lookup yields CDR1 MNHEY and CDR2 SVGAGI. The CDR3 has 14 residues. V gave up 6 bases and J gave up 8 bases, with 16 bases separating them. The CDR3 here is CASSPDQNNGELFF. In nucleotides, the CDR3 is TGTGCCAGCAGCCCGGACCAGAACAATGGGGAGCTGTTTTTT.

This clone showed up just a few times. This chain links TRBV5-8 with TRBJ2-7; no definite D call. V lost 6 bases and J lost 12, with 13 bases in between. The CDR3 totals 10 residues. Germline CDR1 and CDR2: SGHTS and YDEGEE. The CDR3 region is CASIVRPSYF. CDR3 DNA sequence: TGTGCCAGCATCGTGCGGCCGTCGTACTTC.

The rearrangement links TRBV10-3 to TRBJ2-1, with 7 nucleotides matching TRBD2. This CDR3 is 16 amino acids long. Germline V CDR1 and CDR2: ENHRY, SYGVKD. With V trimmed by 3 bases and J by 5 bases, 10 bases remained unmatched. The CDR3 reads CAISDPIAGLNNEQFF. The CDR3, as DNA: TGTGCCATCAGTGACCCAATAGCGGGTCTAAACAATGAGCAGTTCTTC.